This TCR beta chain was sequenced during a study of blood T cell repertoires in COVID-19 (TCRdb year 2020). Study-level background: Collaborator samples came from the United States, Italy and Spain and covered acute and convalescent phases of COVID-19. Sample metadata almost always included a de-identified subject ID, COVID-19 status, age in years and sex. The repertoires were made available in a free public database intended to serve as a resource for research on the immune response to SARS-CoV-2. The samples were drawn from the first 160 participants of the ongoing ImmuneRACE study and from about 1,200 subjects provided by 6 global collaborators. Where HLA class I and class II types were available, the types were taken from metadata supplied by the sample provider, not from assay-based typing. The material from the prospective study consisted of cDNA or gDNA derived from T cells, B-cell-depleted T cells, or PBMCs. The dataset comprised deeply sampled blood TCRbeta repertoires from subjects exposed to, actively infected with, or recovered from COVID-19.

Participants in the prospective study were aged roughly 18 to 100 years, lived in some 24 United States geographic areas, and enrolled through a virtual design. In the prospective study, participants were assigned to cohorts based on the clinical history participants reported in a screening survey and a study questionnaire. Mobile phlebotomists in the prospective study collected whole blood, serum and a nasopharyngeal or oropharyngeal swab from every participant. Prospective study participants could optionally give additional blood draws and questionnaires over an approximately 2-month period. Before DNA extraction, blood samples from the prospective study were shipped at room temperature or frozen. The CDR3 has 17 amino acids, counting the end cysteine and phenylalanine. Only the CDR3 region is kept as DNA, spanning 51 bases read in frame from base 1. CDR1 SGHTA and CDR2 FQGNSA were looked up in the germline V gene. V trim: 0 bases; J trim: 4 bases; unmatched bases: 9.

On this clone itself: Its recognized antigen is unknown. Nothing much larger sits one base from this clone, and base qualities are not available.

Broad study findings and their caveats: Clinical and demographic metadata were provided uncurated, with the amount varying by source and participant.

TCRbeta CDR3 regions were amplified from genomic DNA using the immunoSEQ Assay, a bias-controlled multiplex PCR. As for the authors' bioinformatics: Nucleated cell counts per sample were estimated from amplification of reference gene primers within the assay. To quantify the absolute abundance of each unique TCRbeta CDR3 rearrangement, sequence reads were collapsed and filtered. For each sample, productive Simpson clonality was calculated as the square root of Simpson's diversity index across productive rearrangements. In its TCRdb copy, this immuneACCESS table keeps in-frame sequences only and misses some clones. Where compared with another copy, unresolved V genes explain less than half of these, and the others have no known cause. That table is the source of V, J and clone size, and D and trimming were worked out from the DNA. This sample holds roughly 400,000 clones; approximately 85% were observed only once. The ten largest clones capture roughly 1.9% of the sample.

The V and J genes are TRBV7-2 and TRBJ2-7, and TRBD2 matches 10 of the central bases. The specimen sequenced was PBMCs or T cells enriched from blood (not recorded which). The TCR comes from a woman in her 40s with acute COVID-19. In nucleotide form, the sequence is TGTGCCAGCAGCTTAGCGTTACTAGCGGGGACCGCTTACGAGCAGTACTTC. This translates into CASSLALLAGTAYEQYF.